These 32 T cell receptor beta chains originate from one sample sequenced in a study of blood T cell repertoires in COVID-19. Generated by immunoSEQ multiplex PCR, the TCRdb table keeps only in-frame clones and is missing some. The table shows 150,000 to 200,000 clones, with approximately 81% occurring only once. Sequencing used peripheral blood. Receptors originate from a middle-aged man with acute or convalescent COVID-19.

The chain joins TRBV4-1 to TRBJ1-5, with D possibly being TRBD1 (6 bases). Per the germline V gene, CDR1 is MGHRA and CDR2 is YSYEKL. V shed 0 bases and J shed 6 bases, with 15 bases lying between them. The CDR3 has 16 residues. This CDR3 is CASSQEGQGSVQPQHF. The DNA for the CDR3 is TGCGCCAGCAGCCAAGAGGGGCAGGGGAGCGTTCAGCCCCAGCATTTT.

The chain is built from TRBV4-1 and TRBJ2-7, with TRBD1 matching over 9 bases. The V and J ends lost 4 bases and 4 bases, in that order; junction bases with no gene match: 8. Germline V gene data show CDR1 as MGHRA and CDR2 as YSYEKL. The CDR3 consists of 15 residues. DNA of the CDR3: TGCGCCAGCAGCCCGGAACAGGGGGCTGGTTACGAGCAGTACTTC. As protein: CASSPEQGAGYEQYF.

The chain recombines TRBV5-6 with TRBJ2-7; a weak D match, TRBD1 (5 bases). The CDR3 has 14 amino acids. Germline CDR1 is SGHDT and CDR2 is YYEEEE. V lost 2 bases and J lost 0, with 9 bases in between. The CDR3 DNA reads as TGTGCCAGCAGCTTCGGAGACAGCTCCTACGAGCAGTACTTC. It encodes CASSFGDSSYEQYF.

The chain couples TRBV6-5 to TRBJ2-7; D ambiguous. V was cut by 0 bases and J by 7 bases, with 10 bases left in between. Germline V lookup: CDR1 MNHEY, CDR2 SVGAGI. The CDR3 spans 13 residues. CDR3 nucleotides: TGTGCCAGCAGTTACTCGTATGAGTCGGAGCAGTACTTC. Translating it yields CASSYSYESEQYF.

V usage is TRBV10-2 and J usage is TRBJ2-7, with 8 nucleotides matching TRBD1. CDR1 is WSHSY, CDR2 SAAADI, per germline. The CDR3 has 14 amino acids. Trimming at V came to 6 bases and at J to 3 bases, leaving 7 bases not matched to a gene. The CDR3 here is CASSQGAGIYEQYF. CDR3 sequence (DNA): TGCGCCAGCAGCCAGGGGGCGGGCATCTACGAGCAGTACTTC.

This CDR3 reads CASSRLGQGGTEAFF. Written as DNA, the CDR3 is TGTGCCAGCAGCCGCCTCGGACAGGGTGGCACTGAAGCTTTCTTT. The chain has TRBV3-1 (or the pseudogene TRBV3-2) and TRBJ1-1, with 8 bases fitting TRBD1. Germline CDR1 is LGHDT and CDR2 is YNNKEL (reference sequence). The CDR3 has 15 amino acids. Unmatched junction bases numbered 8, after V lost 4 bases and J lost 4 bases.

The chain uses TRBV3-1 (or the pseudogene TRBV3-2) and TRBJ2-6; TRBD2 matches 9 bases. In germline, CDR1 is LGHDT, CDR2 YNNKEL (reference sequence). This CDR3 has 18 residues. Unmatched junction bases numbered 7, after V lost 4 bases and J lost 0 bases. CDR3 nucleotides: TGTGCCAGCAGCCGGAATAGCGGGGGTTACTCTGGGGCCAACGTCCTGACTTTC. Encoded protein: CASSRNSGGYSGANVLTF.

This clone was seen once. The rearrangement uses TRBV4-3 and TRBJ1-1; weak D call: TRBD1 (5 bases). The V end lost 4 bases, the J end lost 2 bases, and 11 bases lay between the germline ends. The CDR3 totals 14 residues. Per germline, CDR1 LGHNA and CDR2 YSLEER. CDR3 in DNA: TGCGCCAGCAGCCTGGACAACGTTAACACTGAAGCTTTCTTT. Translating gives CASSLDNVNTEAFF.

The chain has TRBV28 and TRBJ1-2; D call uncertain. Germline V gene lookup returns CDR1 MDHEN and CDR2 SYDVKM. The CDR3 spans 12 residues. The V end was cut by 4 bases, the J end by 1 base, with 4 bases between. The CDR3 protein is CASSSVNYGYTF. The DNA for the CDR3 is TGTGCCAGCAGTTCGGTTAACTATGGCTACACCTTC.

This clone is a singleton in its sample. The chain uses TRBV7-9 and TRBJ1-6; weak D call: TRBD1 (5 bases). The CDR3 loop spans 13 amino acids. The V and J ends lost 6 bases and 7 bases respectively, with 10 bases between them. The germline CDR1 and CDR2 sequences are SEHNR and FQNEAQ (reference sequence). In nucleotides, the CDR3 is TGTGCCAGCAGACAGGCGGGGAATTCACCCCTCCACTTT. It codes for CASRQAGNSPLHF.

This clone was counted a few times. The V call is TRBV5-4, the J call TRBJ1-1; D gene uncertain. The V gene's germline CDR1 is SGHNT and CDR2 YYREEE (reference sequence). This CDR3 has 12 residues. The V end lost 4 bases, the J end lost 8 bases, and 12 bases lay between the germline ends. CDR3 nucleotides: TGTGCCAGCAGCCCCTCGCGGGCAGAAGCTTTCTTT. Amino acids: CASSPSRAEAFF. Variable domain in full (rest from reference TRBV5-4 and TRBJ1-1): ETGVTQSPTHLIKTRGQQVTLRCSSQSGHNTVSWYQQALGQGPQFIFQYYREEENGRGNFPPRFSGLQFPNYSSELNVNALELDDSALYLCASSPSRAEAFFGQGTRLTVV.

The chain links TRBV6-5 to TRBJ2-5, with 8 bases fitting TRBD2. Trimming took 2 bases from V and 7 from J; bases not matched to a gene: 6. The germline V gene has CDR1 MNHEY and CDR2 SVGAGI. The CDR3 sequence is 14 residues long. CDR3 amino acids: CASSYRGLDGTQYF. The CDR3 DNA is TGTGCCAGCAGTTACAGGGGACTAGATGGGACCCAGTACTTC.

The chain links TRBV28 to TRBJ1-2, with D possibly being TRBD1 (6 bases). The CDR3 covers 13 residues. Germline values: CDR1 MDHEN, CDR2 SYDVKM. V lost 2 bases to trimming and J lost 4 bases, with 8 bases between them. The chain's CDR3 is CASSLRGGYGYTF. In DNA form, the CDR3 reads TGTGCCAGCAGTTTAAGGGGGGGCTATGGCTACACCTTC.

The V and J genes are TRBV27 and TRBJ1-6; 9 positions agree with TRBD1. With 0 bases clipped from V and 4 bases from J, the junction kept 4 bases outside the gene matches. The CDR3 runs 17 residues. Per the germline V gene, CDR1 is MNHEY and CDR2 is SMNVEV (reference sequence). DNA for the CDR3: TGTGCCAGCAGTTTATCGCCGGGACAGGGTTATAATTCACCCCTCCACTTT. This sequence encodes CASSLSPGQGYNSPLHF.

The rearrangement uses TRBV10-2 and TRBJ2-7; perhaps TRBD1 as D (5 bases). Trimming left V 6 bases short and J 1 base short, with 13 bases between. The CDR3 contains 14 residues. Germline V lookup: CDR1 WSHSY, CDR2 SAAADI. CDR3 DNA: TGCGCCAGCAGGGTGGGTCAGGGATCCTACGAGCAGTACTTC. It translates to CASRVGQGSYEQYF.

The genes are TRBV6-5 and TRBJ2-7; no clear D. CDR3 length equals 12 residues. Trimming stripped 6 bases from V and 0 bases from J, with 6 bases between. CDR1 is MNHEY and CDR2 is SVGAGI in the germline V gene. This chain's CDR3 is CASRESSYEQYF. DNA of the CDR3: TGTGCCAGCAGGGAGAGCTCCTACGAGCAGTACTTC.

The V gene is TRBV3-1 (or the pseudogene TRBV3-2), the J gene TRBJ2-1; 9 bases align to TRBD2. Germline assignment: CDR1 LGHDT and CDR2 YNNKEL (reference sequence). V lost 1 base, J lost 5 bases, and 9 bases stayed unmatched. The CDR3 sequence is 17 residues long. The DNA for the CDR3 is TGTGCCAGCAGCCAAGGGTTGTGGTCTAGCGGGGACAATGAGCAGTTCTTC. This sequence encodes CASSQGLWSSGDNEQFF.

The rearrangement joins TRBV4-1 to TRBJ2-3, with 9 bases fitting TRBD1. Trimming at V came to 2 bases and at J to 1 base, leaving 1 base not matched to a gene. The germline CDR1 and CDR2 sequences are MGHRA and YSYEKL. CDR3 length: 15 amino acids. CDR3 amino acids: CASSQRTGGTDTQYF. CDR3 DNA sequence: TGCGCCAGCAGCCAAAGGACAGGGGGCACAGATACGCAGTATTTT.

This clone occurred a few times. This sequence joins TRBV21-1 and TRBJ2-7; the table gives TRBD2 as D, unverified against the DNA. TRBV21-1 is listed as a pseudogene. CDR3 length: 16 residues. The chain's CDR3 is CASSTYGLAGSYEQYF. As DNA, the CDR3 is TGTGCCAGCAGCACCTACGGACTAGCAGGGTCCTACGAGCAGTACTTC.

This rearrangement joins TRBV28 to TRBJ2-7; D perhaps matches TRBD1 (5 bases). Between the trimmed V and J ends, which lost 6 bases and 1 base, there was a span of 10 bases. The CDR3 contains 13 residues. In germline, CDR1 is MDHEN, CDR2 SYDVKM. This CDR3 reads CASRPQGSYEQYF. The CDR3 DNA is TGTGCCAGCAGGCCCCAGGGATCCTACGAGCAGTACTTC.

This rearrangement joins TRBV5-4 to TRBJ1-1, with TRBD1 identical over 8 bases. The CDR3 consists of 16 residues. V was clipped by 6 bases and J by 0 bases; unmatched bases: 10. Looked up from germline, CDR1 is SGHNT and CDR2 is YYREEE (reference sequence). This chain's CDR3 is CASTPPGGQVNTEAFF. Here the CDR3 DNA reads TGTGCCAGCACCCCCCCTGGGGGACAGGTGAACACTGAAGCTTTCTTT.

This clone has a single count. The chain couples TRBV5-1 to TRBJ1-1, with a tentative D call TRBD1 (5 bases). The CDR3 loop spans 13 amino acids. Germline-derived CDR1 and CDR2 are SGHRS and YFSETQ. Trimming pared 7 bases from V and 1 base from J, leaving 11 bases between. The CDR3 loop reads CASGRTTNTEAFF. CDR3 in DNA: TGCGCCAGCGGGCGGACAACGAACACTGAAGCTTTCTTT.

This clone is a singleton in its sample. The rearrangement links TRBV12-3 or TRBV12-4 to TRBJ1-2; TRBD1 aligns across 8 bases. With 9 bases clipped from V and 6 bases from J, the junction kept 6 bases outside the gene matches. The CDR3 contains 12 residues. CDR3 sequence reads: CASRQGADGYTF. CDR3 nucleotide sequence: TGTGCCAGTAGGCAGGGGGCCGATGGCTACACCTTC.

The rearrangement uses TRBV5-1 and TRBJ2-1; maybe TRBD1 (5 bases). The CDR3 has 13 amino acids. Trimming shortened V by 5 bases and J by 5 bases, and 11 bases separated the two germline ends. Germline CDR1 SGHRS, CDR2 YFSETQ. Here the CDR3 DNA reads TGCGCCAGCAGGCTGGGGCTGGACAATGAGCAGTTCTTC. It translates to CASRLGLDNEQFF.

The rearrangement joins TRBV7-2 to TRBJ1-2; D call uncertain. This CDR3 has 14 amino acids. Per germline, CDR1 SGHTA and CDR2 FQGNSA. The germline V and J ends were trimmed by 5 bases and 8 bases, with 18 bases remaining between them. The CDR3 loop is CASSVGPTHGGYTF. The CDR3 nucleotides read TGTGCCAGCAGCGTAGGGCCCACCCACGGGGGCTACACCTTC.

The chain is built from TRBV6-6 and TRBJ2-7; 8 bases agree with TRBD1. Germline V gene sequence: CDR1 MNHNY, CDR2 SVGAGI (reference sequence). CDR3 size: 14 residues. The V segment lost 6 bases and the J segment 2 bases; nucleotides outside the gene matches: 6. CDR3 DNA sequence: TGTGCCAGCAGCCAGGGACAGGTTGCCTACGAGCAGTACTTC. Its translation is CASSQGQVAYEQYF.

Written as DNA, the CDR3 is TGTGCCAGCAGCTTCGGGGCCGGGGAGCTGTTTTTT. This gives the protein CASSFGAGELFF. The rearrangement links TRBV7-2 to TRBJ2-2; a weak D match, TRBD2 (5 bases). Trimming left V 3 bases short and J 6 bases short, with 5 bases between. The CDR3 extends over 12 amino acids. The germline V gene has CDR1 SGHTA and CDR2 FQGNSA.

The chain links TRBV7-2 to TRBJ2-3; D is unresolved. Trimming took 0 bases from V and 2 from J, leaving 6 bases between them. In germline, CDR1 is SGHTA, CDR2 FQGNSA. This CDR3 region has 14 residues. The CDR3: CASSLAGPTDTQYF. DNA of the CDR3: TGTGCCAGCAGCTTAGCGGGCCCCACAGATACGCAGTATTTT.

The rearrangement joins TRBV27 to TRBJ2-7; D gene uncertain. The germline CDR1 and CDR2 sequences are MNHEY and SMNVEV (reference sequence). V was shortened by 7 bases and J by 2 bases, with 9 bases between the two germline ends. This CDR3 comprises 12 residues. Here the CDR3 DNA reads TGTGCCAGCACAAGTAACACCTACGAGCAGTACTTC. Its translation is CASTSNTYEQYF.

The rearrangement uses TRBV29-1 and TRBJ2-1; TRBD2 agrees at 7 bases. The V segment lost 5 bases and the J segment 0 bases; nucleotides outside the gene matches: 10. This CDR3 region has 16 residues. From germline, CDR1 is SQVTM and CDR2 ANQGSEA. As DNA, the CDR3 is TGCAGCGTTCTGCTAGCGGCTTCGAGCTCCTACAATGAGCAGTTCTTC. This codes for CSVLLAASSSYNEQFF.

The chain uses TRBV7-9 and TRBJ2-7, with D possibly being TRBD1 (6 bases). Germline lookup yields CDR1 SEHNR and CDR2 FQNEAQ (reference sequence). The CDR3 contains 13 residues. Trimming removed 5 bases from V and 4 bases from J, with 12 bases in between. The CDR3 is CASSETTGYEQYF. Written as DNA, the CDR3 is TGTGCCAGCAGCGAAACGACAGGATACGAGCAGTACTTC.

J is TRBJ2-3 and V is TRBV28, with 7 positions matching TRBD2. CDR1 and CDR2 from the germline V gene are MDHEN and SYDVKM. With V trimmed by 10 bases and J by 4 bases, 11 bases remained unmatched. The CDR3 totals 14 residues. CDR3 in amino acids: CAILRGRGADTQYF. DNA of the CDR3: TGTGCCATCCTCCGGGGCCGGGGGGCAGATACGCAGTATTTT.